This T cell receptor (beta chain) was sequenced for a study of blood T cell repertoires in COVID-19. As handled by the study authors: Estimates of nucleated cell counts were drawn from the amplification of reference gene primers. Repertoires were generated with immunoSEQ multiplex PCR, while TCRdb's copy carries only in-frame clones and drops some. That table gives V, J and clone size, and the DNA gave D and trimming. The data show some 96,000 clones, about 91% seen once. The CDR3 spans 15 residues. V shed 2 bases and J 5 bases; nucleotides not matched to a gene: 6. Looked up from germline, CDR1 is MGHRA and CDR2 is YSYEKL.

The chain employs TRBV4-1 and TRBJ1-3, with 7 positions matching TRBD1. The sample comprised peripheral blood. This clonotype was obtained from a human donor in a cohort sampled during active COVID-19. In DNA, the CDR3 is TGCGCCAGCAGCCAATTAGGGGGCACCCGAAACACCATATATTTT. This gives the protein CASSQLGGTRNTIYF.